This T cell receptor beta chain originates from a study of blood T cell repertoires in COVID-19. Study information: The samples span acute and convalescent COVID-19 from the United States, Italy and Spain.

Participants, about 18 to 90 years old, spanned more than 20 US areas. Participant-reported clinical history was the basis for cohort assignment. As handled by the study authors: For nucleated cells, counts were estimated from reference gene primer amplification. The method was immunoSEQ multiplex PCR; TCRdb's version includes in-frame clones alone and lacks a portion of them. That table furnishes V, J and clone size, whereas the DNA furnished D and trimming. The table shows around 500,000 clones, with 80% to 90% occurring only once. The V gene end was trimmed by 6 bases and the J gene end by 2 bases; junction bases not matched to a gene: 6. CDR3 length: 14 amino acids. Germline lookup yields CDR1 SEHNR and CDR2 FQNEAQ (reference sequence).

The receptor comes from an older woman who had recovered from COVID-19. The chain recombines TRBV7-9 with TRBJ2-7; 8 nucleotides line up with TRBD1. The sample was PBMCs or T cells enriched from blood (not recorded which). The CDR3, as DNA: TGTGCCAGCAGGGGGGGACAGGAACCCTACGAGCAGTACTTC. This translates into CASRGGQEPYEQYF.